The 10 T cell receptor beta chains listed next were all sequenced from one sample in a study of identifying expanded T cells in peripheral blood. Method: immunoSEQ multiplex PCR; TCRdb's copy keeps in-frame clones and lacks some. This sample has 95,000 to 100,000 clones, with around 88% found just once. Specimen: blood. These receptors all come from a person between 18 and 75 years old in good health.

This chain links TRBV4-1 with TRBJ2-1; 7 positions match TRBD1. This CDR3 region has 13 residues. V lost 1 base, J lost 8 bases, and 2 bases stayed unmatched. Germline loops: CDR1 MGHRA, CDR2 YSYEKL. Here the CDR3 reads CASSQGTGDEQFF. The CDR3 DNA reads TGCGCCAGCAGCCAAGGTACAGGGGATGAGCAGTTCTTC.

This chain links TRBV18 with TRBJ1-5; D unclear. Looked up from germline, CDR1 is KGHSH and CDR2 is LQKENI. The length of the CDR3 is 14 residues. V lost 4 bases, J lost 2 bases, and 9 bases lay in between. Here the CDR3 reads CASSQGGGNQPQHF. CDR3 sequence (DNA): TGTGCCAGCTCACAGGGTGGGGGCAATCAGCCCCAGCATTTT.

The chain is built from TRBV7-9 and TRBJ2-5; D is perhaps TRBD2 (5 bases). V was shortened by 0 bases and J by 1 base, with 15 bases between the two germline ends. This CDR3 spans 17 amino acids. CDR1 is SEHNR, CDR2 FQNEAQ, per germline (reference sequence). CDR3 amino acids: CASSLAPYGVSQETQYF. The CDR3, as DNA: TGTGCCAGCAGCTTAGCGCCGTACGGGGTGTCCCAAGAGACCCAGTACTTC. Together with reference TRBV7-9 and TRBJ2-5, the CDR3 gives the full variable domain: DTGVSQNPRHKITKRGQNVTFRCDPISEHNRLYWYRQTLGQGPEFLTYFQNEAQLEKSRLLSDRFSAERPKGSFSTLEIQRTEQGDSAMYLCASSLAPYGVSQETQYFGPGTRLLVL.

J is TRBJ2-1 and V is TRBV27, with 11 bases fitting TRBD1. The CDR3 is made up of 15 amino acids. V trimming: 3 bases; J trimming: 4 bases; junction bases outside the gene matches: 2. Germline values: CDR1 MNHEY, CDR2 SMNVEV (reference sequence). The CDR3: CASSLGTGGYNEQFF. The CDR3 coding sequence is TGTGCCAGCAGTTTGGGGACAGGGGGATACAATGAGCAGTTCTTC.

The table lists this clone with a count of one. The rearrangement uses TRBV2 and TRBJ2-7; tentatively, D is TRBD1 (6 bases). The CDR3 loop spans 13 amino acids. V lost 10 bases and J lost 0, with 13 bases in between. Germline V gene sequence: CDR1 SNHLY, CDR2 FYNNEI. The CDR3 sequence is CATDQGTSYEQYF. The CDR3 DNA follows: TGTGCCACCGACCAGGGGACCTCCTACGAGCAGTACTTC.

There are a few counts of this clone. The chain couples TRBV7-8 to TRBJ1-2; D remains ambiguous. Looked up from germline, CDR1 is SGHVS and CDR2 is FQNEAQ. V shed 5 bases and J shed 6 bases, with 4 bases lying between them. The CDR3 totals 10 residues. CDR3 DNA sequence: TGTGCCAGCAGCCCTCATGGCTACACCTTC. Amino acids: CASSPHGYTF.

This chain joins TRBV10-2 and TRBJ2-3, with 8 bases aligning to TRBD2. With 2 bases clipped from V and 6 bases from J, the junction kept 4 bases outside the gene matches. The CDR3 covers 14 residues. CDR1 is WSHSY and CDR2 is SAAADI in the germline V gene. CDR3 sequence (DNA): TGCGCCAGCAGTGAGGTGGCTAGCGGGGATACGCAGTATTTT. Translated: CASSEVASGDTQYF.

In its sample, this clone was seen once. This chain connects TRBV4-1 to TRBJ1-4, with D tentatively TRBD1 (6 bases). V lost 8 bases and J lost 10, with 26 bases in between. CDR3 size: 16 residues. In germline, CDR1 is MGHRA, CDR2 YSYEKL. The CDR3 loop is CASRGLTGSGGGKLFF. CDR3 DNA sequence: TGCGCCAGCCGCGGGCTCACAGGGTCTGGGGGTGGAAAACTGTTTTTT.

This chain connects TRBV7-9 to TRBJ1-1; a weak D match, TRBD1 (5 bases). This CDR3 spans 13 amino acids. Per germline, CDR1 SEHNR and CDR2 FQNEAQ (reference sequence). Between the trimmed V and J ends, which lost 8 bases and 4 bases, there was a span of 14 bases. CDR3: CASAGAGGTEAFF. CDR3 coding DNA: TGTGCCAGCGCAGGCGCGGGGGGCACTGAAGCTTTCTTT. The full variable domain, completed using reference TRBV7-9 and TRBJ1-1, is DTGVSQNPRHKITKRGQNVTFRCDPISEHNRLYWYRQTLGQGPEFLTYFQNEAQLEKSRLLSDRFSAERPKGSFSTLEIQRTEQGDSAMYLCASAGAGGTEAFFGQGTRLTVV.

The chain couples TRBV7-2 to TRBJ2-1; tentatively, D is TRBD1 or TRBD2 (5 bases each). This CDR3 spans 13 amino acids. Germline-derived CDR1 and CDR2 are SGHTA and FQGNSA. Trimming took 5 bases from V and 9 from J, leaving 14 bases between them. The CDR3 DNA sequence: TGTGCCAGCAGCCGGGGCGTCTCAGGTGAGCAGTTCTTC. Its protein product is CASSRGVSGEQFF.